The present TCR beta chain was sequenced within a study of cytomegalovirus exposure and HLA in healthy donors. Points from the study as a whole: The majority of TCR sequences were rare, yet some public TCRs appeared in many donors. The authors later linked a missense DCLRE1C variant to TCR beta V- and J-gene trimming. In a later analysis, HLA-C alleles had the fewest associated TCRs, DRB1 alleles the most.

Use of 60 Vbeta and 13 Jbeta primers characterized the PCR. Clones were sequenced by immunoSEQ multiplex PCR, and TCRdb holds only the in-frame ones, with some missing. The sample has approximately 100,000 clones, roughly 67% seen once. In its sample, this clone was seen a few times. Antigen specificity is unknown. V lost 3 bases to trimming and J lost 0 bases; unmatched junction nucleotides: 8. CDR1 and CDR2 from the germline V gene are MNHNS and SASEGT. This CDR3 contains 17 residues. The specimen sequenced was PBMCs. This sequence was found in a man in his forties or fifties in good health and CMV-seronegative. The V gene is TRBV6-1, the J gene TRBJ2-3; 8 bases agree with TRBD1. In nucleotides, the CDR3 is TGTGCCAGCAGTGATTACTCGAGGACAGGGAGCACAGATACGCAGTATTTT. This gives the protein CASSDYSRTGSTDTQYF.